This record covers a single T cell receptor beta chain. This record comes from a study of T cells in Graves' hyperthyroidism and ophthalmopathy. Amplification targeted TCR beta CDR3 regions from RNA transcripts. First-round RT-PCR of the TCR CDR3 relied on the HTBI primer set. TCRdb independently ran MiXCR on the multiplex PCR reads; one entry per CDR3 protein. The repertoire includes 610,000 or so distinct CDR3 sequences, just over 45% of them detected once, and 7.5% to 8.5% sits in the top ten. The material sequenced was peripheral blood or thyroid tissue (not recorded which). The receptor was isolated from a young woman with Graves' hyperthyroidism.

The CDR3 loop reads CASSEMGYGYTF. The CDR3 nucleotides are TGTGCCAGCAGTGAAATGGGCTATGGCTACACCTTC. J is TRBJ1-2 and V is TRBV6-1; D remains ambiguous. Between the trimmed V and J ends, which lost 2 bases and 4 bases, there was a span of 5 bases. The CDR3 sequence is 12 residues long. Per the germline V gene, CDR1 is MNHNS and CDR2 is SASEGT.